The rows below give T cell receptor beta chains drawn from one sample of a study of shared clonotypes between healthy human individuals. TCRdb keeps only in-frame clones here, not all; method: immunoSEQ multiplex PCR. The table has around 2,100,000 clones, over 85% seen once; the top ten hold more than 0.95%. The sequenced sample consisted of naive CD8+ T cells sorted from blood. All receptors come from a man between 18 and 35 years old in good health. Both conserved end residues are part of each CDR3. Each record gives: CDR3 length, J gene, D gene, V gene, clone size, CDR3 DNA, CDR3 protein. A D gene is named only where the DNA matches it firmly. Rows may omit the clone size; those that give it use once, few, many or a size class.

cdr3_length: 15; j_call: TRBJ2-1; d_call: TRBD1; v_call: TRBV4-1; clone_size: NA; cdr3_nt: TGCGCCAGCAGCCAGGGACAGATCTCCTACAATGAGCAGTTCTTC; cdr3_aa: CASSQGQISYNEQFF
cdr3_length: 16; j_call: TRBJ1-5; d_call: NA; v_call: TRBV10-3; clone_size: NA; cdr3_nt: TGTGCCATCAGTGACAGGGTGGGATCGGGCAATCAGCCCCAGCATTTT; cdr3_aa: CAISDRVGSGNQPQHF
cdr3_length: 15; j_call: TRBJ1-1; d_call: TRBD1; v_call: TRBV5-4; clone_size: NA; cdr3_nt: TGTGCCAGCAGCTTAGAAACAGGGGGGAAAGCTGAAGCTTTCTTT; cdr3_aa: CASSLETGGKAEAFF
cdr3_length: 12; j_call: TRBJ2-2; d_call: NA; v_call: TRBV11-3; clone_size: NA; cdr3_nt: TGTGCCAGCAGCCTGATGACCGGGGAGCTGTTTTTT; cdr3_aa: CASSLMTGELFF
cdr3_length: 13; j_call: TRBJ2-3; d_call: NA; v_call: TRBV10-2; clone_size: NA; cdr3_nt: TGCGCCAGCAGCGGCGGGGACACAGATACGCAGTATTTT; cdr3_aa: CASSGGDTDTQYF
cdr3_length: 13; j_call: TRBJ2-7; d_call: NA; v_call: TRBV21-1; clone_size: once; cdr3_nt: TGTGCCAGCATGACAGGGGGCAAGGGCGAGCAGTACTTC; cdr3_aa: CASMTGGKGEQYF
cdr3_length: 11; j_call: TRBJ1-5; d_call: NA; v_call: TRBV6-5; clone_size: NA; cdr3_nt: TGTGCCAGCAGGGACGATCAGCCCCAGCATTTT; cdr3_aa: CASRDDQPQHF
cdr3_length: 17; j_call: TRBJ2-7; d_call: TRBD2; v_call: TRBV11-3; clone_size: NA; cdr3_nt: TGTGCCAGCAGCTTAGCTATGACTAGCGGGAGTAACAACGAGCAGTACTTC; cdr3_aa: CASSLAMTSGSNNEQYF
cdr3_length: 15; j_call: TRBJ1-4; d_call: NA; v_call: TRBV9; clone_size: NA; cdr3_nt: TGTGCCAGCAGCGTTACAGGGTCAACTAATGAAAAACTGTTTTTT; cdr3_aa: CASSVTGSTNEKLFF
cdr3_length: 14; j_call: TRBJ1-1; d_call: NA; v_call: TRBV7-9; clone_size: NA; cdr3_nt: TGTGCCAGCAGCTTAGAGGGGGTAGGCACTGAAGCTTTCTTT; cdr3_aa: CASSLEGVGTEAFF
cdr3_length: 15; j_call: TRBJ2-5; d_call: NA; v_call: TRBV19; clone_size: NA; cdr3_nt: TGTGCCAGTACTTCGACGGGGTTAGGACAAGAGACCCAGTACTTC; cdr3_aa: CASTSTGLGQETQYF
cdr3_length: 11; j_call: TRBJ1-1; d_call: NA; v_call: TRBV13; clone_size: once; cdr3_nt: TGTGCCAGCAGCCATCCGCATGAAGCTTTCTTT; cdr3_aa: CASSHPHEAFF